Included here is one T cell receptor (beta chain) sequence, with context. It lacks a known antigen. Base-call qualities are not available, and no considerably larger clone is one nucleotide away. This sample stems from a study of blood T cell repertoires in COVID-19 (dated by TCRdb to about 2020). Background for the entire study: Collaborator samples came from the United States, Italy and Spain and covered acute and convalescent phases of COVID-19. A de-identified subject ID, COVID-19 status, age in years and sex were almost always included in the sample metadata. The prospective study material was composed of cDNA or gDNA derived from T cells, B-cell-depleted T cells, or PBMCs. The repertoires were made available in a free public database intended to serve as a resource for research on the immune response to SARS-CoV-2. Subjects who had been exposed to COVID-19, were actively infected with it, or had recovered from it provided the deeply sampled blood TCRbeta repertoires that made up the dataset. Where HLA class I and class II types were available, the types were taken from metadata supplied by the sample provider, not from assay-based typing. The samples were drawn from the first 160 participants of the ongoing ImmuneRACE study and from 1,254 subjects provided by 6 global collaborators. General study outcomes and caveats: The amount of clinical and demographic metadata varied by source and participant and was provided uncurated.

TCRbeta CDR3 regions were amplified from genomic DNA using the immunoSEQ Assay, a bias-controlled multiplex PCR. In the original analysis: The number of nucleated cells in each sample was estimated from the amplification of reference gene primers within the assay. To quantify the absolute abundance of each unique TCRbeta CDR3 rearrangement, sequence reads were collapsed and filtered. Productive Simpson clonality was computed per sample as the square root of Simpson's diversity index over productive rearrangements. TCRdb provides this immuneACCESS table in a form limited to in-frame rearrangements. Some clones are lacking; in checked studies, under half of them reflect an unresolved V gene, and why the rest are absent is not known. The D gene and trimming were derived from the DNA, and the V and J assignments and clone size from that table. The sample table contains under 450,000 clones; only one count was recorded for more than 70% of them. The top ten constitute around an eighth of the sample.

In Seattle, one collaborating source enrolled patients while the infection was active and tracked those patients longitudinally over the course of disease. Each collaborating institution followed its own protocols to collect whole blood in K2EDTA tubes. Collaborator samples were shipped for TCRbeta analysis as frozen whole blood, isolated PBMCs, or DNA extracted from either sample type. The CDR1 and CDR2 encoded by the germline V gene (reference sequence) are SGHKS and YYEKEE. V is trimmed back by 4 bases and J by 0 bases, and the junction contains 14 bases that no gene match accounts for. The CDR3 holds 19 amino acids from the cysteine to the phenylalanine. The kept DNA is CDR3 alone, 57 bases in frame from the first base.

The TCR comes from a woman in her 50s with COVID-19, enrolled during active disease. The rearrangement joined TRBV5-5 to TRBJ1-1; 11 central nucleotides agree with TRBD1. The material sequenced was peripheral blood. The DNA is TGTGCCAGCAGCACCCGGACAGGGGGCGGGTGGGATGTGAACACTGAAGCTTTCTTT. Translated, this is CASSTRTGGGWDVNTEAFF.